The rows below give T cell receptor beta chains drawn from one sample of a study of blood T cells in healthy people across ages. TCRdb processed the 5' RACE reads anew with MiXCR; each CDR3 protein has one entry. The sample lists hundreds of thousands of distinct CDR3 sequences, nearly 60% seen once, with 22% in the top ten. Sequenced sample: blood. Every receptor here comes from a man younger than 45 in good health. The CDR3 runs from the conserved cysteine through the conserved F or W. A D gene is named only where the DNA matches it firmly. Where a row states a size, it is once, few, many or the class of an expanded clone; other rows omit it.

v_call	d_call	clone_size	j_call	cdr3_aa	cdr3_nt
TRBV20-1	-	-	TRBJ2-1	CSVGSYRGGREQFF	TGCAGTGTTGGGAGCTATCGTGGGGGGCGTGAGCAGTTCTTC
TRBV20-1	TRBD2	-	TRBJ2-5	CSARDPSGGRPETQYF	TGCAGTGCTAGAGATCCAAGCGGGGGGCGCCCAGAGACCCAGTACTTC
TRBV7-2	-	few	TRBJ2-7	CASSVTSGGRSEQYF	TGTGCCAGCAGCGTGACTAGTGGGGGTCGATCCGAGCAGTACTTC
TRBV7-2	-	few	TRBJ1-6	CASSATNSPLHF	TGTGCCAGCAGCGCGACGAATTCACCCCTCCACTTT
TRBV20-1	-	few	TRBJ2-5	CSANSGRTQETQYF	TGCAGTGCTAACTCGGGACGGACACAAGAGACCCAGTACTTC
TRBV29-1	TRBD2	-	TRBJ2-5	CSVGGGGSSIGTNEQYF	TGCAGCGTTGGGGGTGGCGGGAGCAGCATTGGGACCAATGAGCAGTACTTC
TRBV7-9	-	-	TRBJ1-2	CASTRPLIYGYTF	TGTGCCAGCACCCGGCCCCTAATTTATGGCTACACCTTC
TRBV7-9	-	-	TRBJ2-1	CASSSPGRTNEQFF	TGTGCCAGCAGCTCACCGGGACGGACTAATGAGCAGTTCTTC
TRBV29-1	TRBD2	-	TRBJ2-3	CSVYRFRGAGGPVNTDTQYF	TGCAGCGTTTATCGGTTCAGAGGGGCGGGAGGGCCGGTTAACACAGATACGCAGTATTTT
TRBV20-1	-	-	TRBJ2-1	CSAPRGHGYNEQFF	TGCAGTGCCCCACGCGGACACGGTTACAATGAGCAGTTCTTC
TRBV29-1	-	-	TRBJ2-7	CSVQDSSYEQYF	TGCAGCGTTCAGGACAGTTCGTACGAGCAGTACTTC
TRBV29-1	-	-	TRBJ1-2	CSVREQGDGYTF	TGCAGCGTTCGAGAGCAGGGAGATGGCTACACCTTC
TRBV5-1	-	-	TRBJ2-7	CASSFLGITYEQYF	TGCGCCAGCAGCTTTTTAGGGATAACCTACGAGCAGTACTTC
TRBV20-1	TRBD2	few	TRBJ2-1	CSASGSGALWNEQFF	TGCAGTGCTAGTGGTAGCGGGGCTCTCTGGAATGAGCAGTTCTTC
TRBV13	-	once	TRBJ2-1	CASTERGGPRNEQFF	TGTGCCAGCACCGAGAGGGGCGGGCCTCGGAATGAGCAGTTCTTC
TRBV20-1	TRBD1	-	TRBJ2-3	CSTEPGTGARDTQYF	TGCAGTACCGAACCGGGGACAGGGGCTCGAGATACGCAGTATTTT
TRBV5-8	-	-	TRBJ2-3	CASRARRMGDTQYF	TGTGCCAGCAGGGCCCGCAGGATGGGGGATACGCAGTATTTT
TRBV25-1	TRBD2	-	TRBJ2-3	CASMSRGGTDTQYF	TGTGCCAGCATGTCACGGGGGGGCACAGATACGCAGTATTTT
TRBV7-9	-	few	TRBJ1-1	CASSPLGHTEAFF	TGTGCCAGCAGCCCCTTGGGACACACTGAAGCTTTCTTT
TRBV9	TRBD1	few	TRBJ1-2	CASRTGAGYTF	TGTGCCAGCAGGACAGGGGCTGGCTACACCTTC
TRBV5-1	TRBD1	many	TRBJ2-3	CASSIQGFETDTQYF	TGCGCCAGCAGCATACAGGGGTTTGAGACAGATACGCAGTATTTT
TRBV6-1	-	-	TRBJ2-3	CASGHPDTQYF	TGTGCCAGCGGACACCCAGATACGCAGTATTTT
TRBV20-1	-	-	TRBJ2-5	CSARAPGVETQYF	TGCAGTGCTAGAGCCCCGGGGGTTGAGACCCAGTACTTC
TRBV29-1	TRBD2	few	TRBJ2-4	CSAFLAGGEEQYF	TGCAGCGCATTTCTAGCGGGAGGGGAAGAGCAGTACTTC
TRBV12-3/TRBV12-4	TRBD1	-	TRBJ1-1	CASSPGTGSEAFF	TGTGCCAGCAGCCCCGGGACAGGGTCTGAAGCTTTCTTT
TRBV11-2	-	-	TRBJ2-5	CASSPGSPTRQYF	TGTGCCAGCAGCCCCGGATCACCTACGAGGCAGTACTTC
TRBV20-1	-	-	TRBJ2-6	CSARNPYSGANVLTF	TGCAGTGCTAGGAACCCGTACTCTGGGGCCAACGTCCTGACTTTC
TRBV30	TRBD2	-	TRBJ2-7	CAWRASGTSYEQYF	TGTGCCTGGAGGGCTAGCGGGACCTCCTACGAGCAGTACTTC
TRBV4-2	-	-	TRBJ2-3	CASSQLSRAIPDTQYF	TGTGCCAGCAGCCAATTAAGCAGGGCAATCCCAGATACGCAGTATTTT